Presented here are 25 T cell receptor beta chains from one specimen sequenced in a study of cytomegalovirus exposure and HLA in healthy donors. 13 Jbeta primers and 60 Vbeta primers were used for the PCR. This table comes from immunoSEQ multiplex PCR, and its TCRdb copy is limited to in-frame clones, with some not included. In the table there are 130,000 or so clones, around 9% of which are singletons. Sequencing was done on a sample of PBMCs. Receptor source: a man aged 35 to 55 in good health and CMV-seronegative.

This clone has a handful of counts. The CDR3 DNA sequence: TGTGCCTGGACCATACAGGGCACCGGGGAGCTGTTTTTT. Amino acids: CAWTIQGTGELFF. The J gene is TRBJ2-2, the V gene TRBV30; TRBD1 might be the D (6 bases). CDR1 and CDR2 (germline): GTSNPN, SVGIG (reference sequence). Trimming left V 4 bases short and J 4 bases short, with 10 bases between. There are 13 residues in the CDR3.

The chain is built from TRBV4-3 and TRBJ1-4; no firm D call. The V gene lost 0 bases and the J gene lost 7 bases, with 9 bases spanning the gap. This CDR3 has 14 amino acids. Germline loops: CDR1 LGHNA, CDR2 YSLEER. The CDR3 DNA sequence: TGCGCCAGCAGCCAAGATAGTGCGGGTGAAAAACTGTTTTTT. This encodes CASSQDSAGEKLFF.

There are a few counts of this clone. The CDR3 region has the DNA TGTGCTAGTGGTTTCGGGGGGACTGCAGATACGCAGTATTTT. Encoded protein: CASGFGGTADTQYF. The chain has TRBV12-5 and TRBJ2-3, with TRBD2 matching 7 bases. Germline V gene lookup returns CDR1 LGHNT and CDR2 FRNRAP. The CDR3 runs to 14 residues. With 3 bases clipped from V and 4 bases from J, the junction kept 4 bases outside the gene matches.

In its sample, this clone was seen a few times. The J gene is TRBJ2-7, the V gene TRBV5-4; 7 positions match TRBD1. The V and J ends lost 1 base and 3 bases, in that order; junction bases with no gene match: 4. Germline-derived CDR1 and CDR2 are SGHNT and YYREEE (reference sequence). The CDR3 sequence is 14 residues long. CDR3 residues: CASSLNRGSYEQYF. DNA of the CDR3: TGTGCCAGCAGCTTGAACAGGGGCAGCTACGAGCAGTACTTC.

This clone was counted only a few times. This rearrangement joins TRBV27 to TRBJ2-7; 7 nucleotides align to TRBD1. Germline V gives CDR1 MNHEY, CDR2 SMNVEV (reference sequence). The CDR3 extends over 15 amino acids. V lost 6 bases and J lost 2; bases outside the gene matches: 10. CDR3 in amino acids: CASSSGTALPYEQYF. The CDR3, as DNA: TGTGCCAGCAGCTCCGGGACAGCTTTACCCTACGAGCAGTACTTC.

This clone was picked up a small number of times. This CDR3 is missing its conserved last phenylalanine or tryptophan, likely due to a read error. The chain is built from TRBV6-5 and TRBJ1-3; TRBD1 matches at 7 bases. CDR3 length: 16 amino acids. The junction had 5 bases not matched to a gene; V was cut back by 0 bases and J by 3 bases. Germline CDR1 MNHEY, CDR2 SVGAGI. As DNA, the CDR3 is TGTGCCAGCAGTTACTCCACAACAGGGGTTGGAAACACCATATATGTT. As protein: CASSYSTTGVGNTIYV.

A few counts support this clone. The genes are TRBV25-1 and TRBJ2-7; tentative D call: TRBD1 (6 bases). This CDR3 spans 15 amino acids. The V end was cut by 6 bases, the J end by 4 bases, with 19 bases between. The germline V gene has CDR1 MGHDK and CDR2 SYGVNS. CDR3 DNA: TGTGCCAGCAGCCACCGTCAGGGGACCTTGTACGAGCAGTACTTC. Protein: CASSHRQGTLYEQYF.

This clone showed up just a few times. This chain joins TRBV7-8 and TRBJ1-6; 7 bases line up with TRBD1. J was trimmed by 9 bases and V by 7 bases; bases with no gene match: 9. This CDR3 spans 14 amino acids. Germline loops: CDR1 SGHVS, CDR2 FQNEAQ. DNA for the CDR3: TGTGCCAGCACCTCAGGGGGTGAGGTTTCACCCCTCCACTTT. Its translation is CASTSGGEVSPLHF. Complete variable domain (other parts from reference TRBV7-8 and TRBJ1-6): GAGVSQSPRYKVAKRGQDVALRCDPISGHVSLFWYQQALGQGPEFLTYFQNEAQLDKSGLPSDRFFAERPEGSVSTLKIQRTQQEDSAVYLCASTSGGEVSPLHFGNGTRLTVT.

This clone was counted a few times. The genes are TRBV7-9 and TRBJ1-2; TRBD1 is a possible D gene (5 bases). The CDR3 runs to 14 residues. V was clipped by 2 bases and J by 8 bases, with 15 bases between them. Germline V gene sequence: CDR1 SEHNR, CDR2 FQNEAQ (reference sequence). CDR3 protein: CASSLQGIVGGYTF. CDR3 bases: TGTGCCAGCAGCTTACAGGGAATCGTGGGGGGCTACACCTTC.

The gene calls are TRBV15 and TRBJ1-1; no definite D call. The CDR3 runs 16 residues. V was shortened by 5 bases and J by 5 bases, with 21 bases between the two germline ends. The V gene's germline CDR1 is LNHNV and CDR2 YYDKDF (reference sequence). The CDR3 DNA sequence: TGTGCCACCAGCCCCCTGGGAGGAGTCCGGGGAACTGAAGCTTTCTTT. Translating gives CATSPLGGVRGTEAFF. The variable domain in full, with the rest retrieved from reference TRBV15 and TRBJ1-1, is DAMVIQNPRYQVTQFGKPVTLSCSQTLNHNVMYWYQQKSSQAPKLLFHYYDKDFNNEADTPDNFQSRRPNTSFCFLDIRSPGLGDTAMYLCATSPLGGVRGTEAFFGQGTRLTVV.

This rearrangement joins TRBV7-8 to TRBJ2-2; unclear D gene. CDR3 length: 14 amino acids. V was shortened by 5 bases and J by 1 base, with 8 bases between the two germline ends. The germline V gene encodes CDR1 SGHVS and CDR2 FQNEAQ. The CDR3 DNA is TGTGCCAGCAGCCAGGTCCAGAACACCGGGGAGCTGTTTTTT. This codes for CASSQVQNTGELFF.

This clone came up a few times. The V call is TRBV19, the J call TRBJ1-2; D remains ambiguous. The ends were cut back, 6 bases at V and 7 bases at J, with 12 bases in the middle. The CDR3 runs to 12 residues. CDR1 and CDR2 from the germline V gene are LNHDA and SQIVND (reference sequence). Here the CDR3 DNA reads TGTGCCAGTAGCGTCCCGGGGAGTGGCTACACCTTC. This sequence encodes CASSVPGSGYTF.

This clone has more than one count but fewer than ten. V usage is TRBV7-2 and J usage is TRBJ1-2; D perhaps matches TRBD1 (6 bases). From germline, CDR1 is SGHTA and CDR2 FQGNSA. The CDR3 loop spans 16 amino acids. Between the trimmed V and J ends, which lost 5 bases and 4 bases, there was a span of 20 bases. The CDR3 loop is CASSDLLQGKSYGYTF. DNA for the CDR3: TGTGCCAGCAGCGACCTACTCCAGGGGAAAAGCTATGGCTACACCTTC. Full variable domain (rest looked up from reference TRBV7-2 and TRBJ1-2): GAGVSQSPSNKVTEKGKDVELRCDPISGHTALYWYRQSLGQGLEFLIYFQGNSAPDKSGLPSDRFSAERTGGSVSTLTIQRTQQEDSAVYLCASSDLLQGKSYGYTFGSGTRLTVV.

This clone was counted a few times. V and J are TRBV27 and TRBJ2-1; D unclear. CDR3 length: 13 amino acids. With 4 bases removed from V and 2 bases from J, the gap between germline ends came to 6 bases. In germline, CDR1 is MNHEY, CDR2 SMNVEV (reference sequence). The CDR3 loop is CASSSGPYNEQFF. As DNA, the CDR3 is TGTGCCAGCAGTTCCGGTCCCTACAATGAGCAGTTCTTC.

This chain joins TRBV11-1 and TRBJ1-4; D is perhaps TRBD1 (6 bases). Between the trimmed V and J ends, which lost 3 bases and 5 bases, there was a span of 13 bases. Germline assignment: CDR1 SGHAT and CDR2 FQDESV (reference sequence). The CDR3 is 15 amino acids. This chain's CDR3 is CASSLLQGLNEKLFF. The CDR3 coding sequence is TGTGCCAGCAGCTTGCTTCAGGGGTTGAATGAAAAACTGTTTTTT.

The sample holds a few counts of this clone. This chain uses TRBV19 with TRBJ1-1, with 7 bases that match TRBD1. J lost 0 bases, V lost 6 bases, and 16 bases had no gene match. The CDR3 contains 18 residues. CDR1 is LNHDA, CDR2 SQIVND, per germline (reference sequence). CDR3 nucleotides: TGTGCCAGTAGCCGGCGGACAGGCTCCCATACCATGAACACTGAAGCTTTCTTT. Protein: CASSRRTGSHTMNTEAFF.

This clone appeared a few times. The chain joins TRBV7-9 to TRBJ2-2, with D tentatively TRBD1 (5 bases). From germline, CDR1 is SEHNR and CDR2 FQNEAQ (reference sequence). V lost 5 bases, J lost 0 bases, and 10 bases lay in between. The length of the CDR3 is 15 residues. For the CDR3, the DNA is TGTGCCAGCAGCCAAAGACAGCCGAACACCGGGGAGCTGTTTTTT. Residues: CASSQRQPNTGELFF.

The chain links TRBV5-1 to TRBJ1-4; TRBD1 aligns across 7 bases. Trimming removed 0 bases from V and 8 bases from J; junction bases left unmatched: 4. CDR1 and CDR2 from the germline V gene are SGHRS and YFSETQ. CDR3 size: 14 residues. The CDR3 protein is CASSLEAGGEKLFF. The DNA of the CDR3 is TGCGCCAGCAGCTTGGAAGCAGGGGGGGAAAAACTGTTTTTT.

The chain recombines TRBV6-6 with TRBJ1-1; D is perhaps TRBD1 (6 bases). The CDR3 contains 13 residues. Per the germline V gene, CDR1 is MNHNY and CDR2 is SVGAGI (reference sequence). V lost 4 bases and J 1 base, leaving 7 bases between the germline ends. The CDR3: CASSWGQNTEAFF. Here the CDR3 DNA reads TGTGCCAGCAGTTGGGGGCAGAACACTGAAGCTTTCTTT.

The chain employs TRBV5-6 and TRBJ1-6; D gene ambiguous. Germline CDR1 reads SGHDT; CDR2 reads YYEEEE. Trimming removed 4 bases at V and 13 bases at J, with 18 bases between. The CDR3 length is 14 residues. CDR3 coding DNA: TGTGCCAGCAGCCCTGGTGCAGGAGGTATCCCCCTCCACTTT. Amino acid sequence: CASSPGAGGIPLHF.

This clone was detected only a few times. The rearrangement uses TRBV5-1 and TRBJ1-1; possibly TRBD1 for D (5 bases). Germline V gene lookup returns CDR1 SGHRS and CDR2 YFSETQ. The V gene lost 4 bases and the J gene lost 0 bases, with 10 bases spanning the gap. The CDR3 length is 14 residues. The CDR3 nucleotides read TGCGCCAGCAGCCCGGACACCCTGAACACTGAAGCTTTCTTT. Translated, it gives CASSPDTLNTEAFF.

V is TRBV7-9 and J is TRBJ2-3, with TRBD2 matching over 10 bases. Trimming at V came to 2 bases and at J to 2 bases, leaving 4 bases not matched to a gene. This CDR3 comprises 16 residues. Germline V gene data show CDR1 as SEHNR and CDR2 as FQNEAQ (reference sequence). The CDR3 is CASSLSLAGVTDTQYF. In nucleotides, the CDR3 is TGTGCCAGCAGCTTAAGTCTAGCGGGGGTCACAGATACGCAGTATTTT.

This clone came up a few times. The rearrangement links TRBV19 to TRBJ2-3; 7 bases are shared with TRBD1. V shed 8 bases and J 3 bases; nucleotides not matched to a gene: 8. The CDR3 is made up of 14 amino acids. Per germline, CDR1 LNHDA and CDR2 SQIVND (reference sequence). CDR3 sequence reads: CASSPGQYTDTQYF. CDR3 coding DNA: TGTGCCAGTTCCCCGGGACAGTATACAGATACGCAGTATTTT.

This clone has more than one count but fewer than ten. The CDR3 DNA follows: TGTGCCTGGAGTGGGGAGGCGAACACTGAAGCTTTCTTT. Its translation is CAWSGEANTEAFF. The chain couples TRBV30 to TRBJ1-1, with D unclear. CDR3 size: 13 residues. Germline V gives CDR1 GTSNPN, CDR2 SVGIG (reference sequence). Trimming removed 1 base from V and 1 base from J, with 7 bases in between.

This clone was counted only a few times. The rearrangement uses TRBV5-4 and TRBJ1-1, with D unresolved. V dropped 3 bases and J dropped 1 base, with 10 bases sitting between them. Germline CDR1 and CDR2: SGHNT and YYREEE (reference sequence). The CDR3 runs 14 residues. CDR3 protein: CASSSEITNTEAFF. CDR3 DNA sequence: TGTGCCAGCAGCTCAGAAATAACGAACACTGAAGCTTTCTTT.